Below, 19 T cell receptor beta chains from the same sample are listed, as sequenced in a study of molecular identifiers for immune sequencing clone quantification. TCRdb re-called the PCR reads through MiXCR, storing one row per CDR3 protein. The sample records about 36,000 distinct CDR3 sequences, less than 20% being singletons. Sequencing was performed on naive CD8+ T cells from blood, with Jurkat cell RNA spiked in. Subset reported: FACS-sorted CD8+CD4-CCR7+CD45RA+ naive T cells. The receptors stem from a human donor in good health. Some libraries in this study had Jurkat cell RNA spiked in.

For this clonotype: Possible read error: a much larger clone is one base away. The chain combines TRBV7-8 with TRBJ2-7; perhaps TRBD1 as D (6 bases). Per the germline V gene, CDR1 is SGHVS and CDR2 is FQNEAQ. The CDR3 consists of 12 residues. CDR3 nucleotide sequence: TGTGCCAGCAGCTTAAGCAGGGGCGAGCGGTACTTC. Amino acid sequence: CASSLSRGERYF.

About this clonotype itself: A much bigger clone sits one base away, suggesting this may be a read error. V and J are TRBV10-2 and TRBJ2-1, with D tentatively TRBD1 (5 bases). From germline, CDR1 is WSHSY and CDR2 SAAADI. The CDR3 runs to 12 residues. CDR3 sequence: CASSEPDNGQFF. The CDR3 DNA reads TGCGCCAGCAGTGAGCCGGACAATGGGCAGTTCTTC.

This clonotype has a handful of counts. The chain has TRBV12-3 or TRBV12-4 and TRBJ1-5, with no clear D. Trimming cost V 4 bases and J 0 bases, with 4 bases left between them. The CDR3 extends over 13 amino acids. CDR3 nucleotide sequence: TGTGCCAGCAGTTGGGGTAGCAATCAGCCCCAGCATTTT. Amino acids: CASSWGSNQPQHF.

The chain combines TRBV13 with TRBJ2-3; D gene ambiguous. Germline V gene lookup returns CDR1 PRHDT and CDR2 FYEKMQ (reference sequence). V lost 1 base and J 4 bases, leaving 9 bases between the germline ends. This CDR3 has 14 amino acids. The chain's CDR3 is CASSLAHGPDTQYF. For the CDR3, the DNA is TGTGCCAGCAGCTTAGCGCACGGGCCAGATACGCAGTATTTT.

Worth noting for this clonotype: A much larger clone differs from this one at a single base, so this may be a read error. It is likely a read error, because the conserved phenylalanine at the end of the CDR3 is missing. The genes are TRBV6-2 or TRBV6-3 and TRBJ2-7; D might be TRBD1 or TRBD2, each matching 5 bases. The CDR3 runs 16 residues. Trimming cost V 1 base and J 6 bases, with 19 bases left between them. Germline V gene sequence: CDR1 MNHEY, CDR2 SVGEGT. CDR3 in amino acids: CASSYLHGTIPIEQYL. In nucleotides, the CDR3 is TGTGCCAGCAGTTACTTACACGGGACGATTCCAATCGAGCAGTACCTC.

At least ten counts were recorded for this clonotype. The rearrangement uses TRBV27 and TRBJ2-7; D unclear. Germline loops: CDR1 MNHEY, CDR2 SMNVEV (reference sequence). The length of the CDR3 is 12 residues. With 3 bases removed from V and 4 bases from J, the gap between germline ends came to 7 bases. The CDR3 region is CASSLPGYEQYF. The CDR3 nucleotides read TGTGCCAGCAGTTTGCCTGGATACGAGCAGTACTTC.

This clonotype was found many times. CDR3 loop: CASSLLLADTDTQYF. The CDR3 region has the DNA TGTGCCAGCAGCTTGTTACTAGCGGACACAGATACGCAGTATTTT. The V call is TRBV7-6, the J call TRBJ2-3; 8 bases are shared with TRBD2. With V trimmed by 3 bases and J by 2 bases, 4 bases remained unmatched. Germline V CDR1 and CDR2: SGHVS, FNYEAQ. The CDR3 extends over 15 amino acids.

This CDR3 is CASSPGLAGVEQFF. The DNA for the CDR3 is TGTGCCAGCAGTCCGGGACTAGCGGGAGTCGAGCAGTTCTTC. The chain employs TRBV27 and TRBJ2-1; 14 bases line up with TRBD2. Germline lookup yields CDR1 MNHEY and CDR2 SMNVEV (reference sequence). The CDR3 has 14 residues. The V segment lost 5 bases and the J segment 10 bases; nucleotides outside the gene matches: 4.

A remark on this clonotype: Being one base from a much bigger clone, this may be a read error. This chain uses TRBV29-1 with TRBJ2-7, with D tentatively TRBD2 (6 bases). The V gene lost 4 bases and the J gene lost 3 bases, with 10 bases spanning the gap. Per germline, CDR1 SQVTM and CDR2 ANQGSEA. This CDR3 comprises 12 residues. This CDR3 reads CSVVGGDYEQYF. CDR3 in DNA: TGCAGCGTTGTCGGGGGAGACTACGAGCAGTACTTC.

There are many counts of this clonotype. The V call is TRBV4-1, the J call TRBJ2-7, with 8 bases aligning to TRBD1. Germline CDR1 reads MGHRA; CDR2 reads YSYEKL. With 3 bases clipped from V and 4 bases from J, the junction kept 2 bases outside the gene matches. The CDR3 has 13 residues. Written as DNA, the CDR3 is TGCGCCAGCAGCCACGACAGGGGTTACGAGCAGTACTTC. It encodes CASSHDRGYEQYF.

This clonotype was observed at least ten times. V is TRBV3-1 and J is TRBJ2-7, with 10 nucleotides matching TRBD2. Germline values: CDR1 LGHDT, CDR2 YNNKEL (reference sequence). This CDR3 contains 18 residues. V lost 1 base to trimming and J lost 4 bases; unmatched junction nucleotides: 13. The CDR3 coding sequence is TGTGCCAGCAGCCAAGGGGGGGGCCTAGCGGGAGTCTGGTACGAGCAGTACTTC. Encoded protein: CASSQGGGLAGVWYEQYF.

This clonotype has a count of ten or more. V and J are TRBV5-1 and TRBJ1-1, with no clear D. Germline loops: CDR1 SGHRS, CDR2 YFSETQ. Trimming took 0 bases from V and 3 from J, leaving 18 bases between them. The CDR3 is 17 residues long. CDR3 residues: CASSLVQSGPPDTEAFF. The CDR3 DNA reads TGCGCCAGCAGCTTGGTGCAAAGTGGCCCGCCCGACACTGAAGCTTTCTTT.

This clonotype was detected many times. The chain couples TRBV7-6 to TRBJ2-3, with TRBD2 identical over 10 bases. J lost 9 bases, V lost 0 bases, and 6 bases had no gene match. Germline assignment: CDR1 SGHVS and CDR2 FNYEAQ. The CDR3 loop spans 15 amino acids. In DNA form, the CDR3 reads TGTGCCAGCAGCTTAGCGTTTCCTAGCGGGAGCACGCAGTATTTT. Translating it yields CASSLAFPSGSTQYF.

This clonotype occurred many times. The chain joins TRBV10-3 to TRBJ1-6; D is unresolved. Germline CDR1 reads ENHRY; CDR2 reads SYGVKD. With 6 bases removed from V and 8 bases from J, the gap between germline ends came to 17 bases. This CDR3 comprises 15 residues. The CDR3 reads CAIRGILTGDSPLHF. Written as DNA, the CDR3 is TGTGCCATCAGAGGAATTCTAACCGGTGATTCACCCCTCCACTTT.

The CDR3 coding sequence is TGTGCCAGCAGTTTGATTGCGGGCGGAAAAGATACGCAGTATTTT. The encoded protein is CASSLIAGGKDTQYF. V is TRBV27 and J is TRBJ2-3, with D perhaps TRBD2 (5 bases). This CDR3 is built from 15 residues. Germline V gene data show CDR1 as MNHEY and CDR2 as SMNVEV (reference sequence). Deletions cut 3 bases from V and 5 bases from J, with 15 bases between.

In the case of this clonotype: A much larger clone lies a single base off, so this may be a read error. The chain is built from TRBV27 and TRBJ2-4; 9 nucleotides align to TRBD1. The germline V gene encodes CDR1 MNHEY and CDR2 SMNVEV (reference sequence). With 8 bases clipped from V and 4 bases from J, the junction kept 9 bases outside the gene matches. CDR3 length: 15 amino acids. CDR3 in amino acids: CASGQPGTGKNIQYF. The CDR3 DNA reads TGTGCCAGCGGTCAACCCGGGACAGGGAAAAACATTCAGTACTTC.

This clonotype was found a few times. V is TRBV6-2 or TRBV6-3 and J is TRBJ2-1, with D unresolved. This CDR3 contains 16 residues. V gave up 6 bases and J gave up 12 bases, with 27 bases separating them. Germline V lookup: CDR1 MNHEY, CDR2 SVGEGT. The CDR3, as DNA: TGTGCCAGCAGCCATGCCCTAAGCTCCGTTACAATGAGGCAGTTCTTC. Protein: CASSHALSSVTMRQFF.

The table lists this clonotype with many counts. This chain links TRBV29-1 with TRBJ1-2; D perhaps matches TRBD1 (6 bases). This CDR3 has 11 residues. Germline V gives CDR1 SQVTM, CDR2 ANQGSEA. V gave up 7 bases and J gave up 8 bases, with 14 bases separating them. This chain's CDR3 is CSAFTGKGYTF. Written as DNA, the CDR3 is TGCAGCGCCTTTACAGGGAAAGGCTACACCTTC.

This clonotype showed up just a few times. This chain uses TRBV21-1 with TRBJ1-5; the listed D gene, TRBD1, was not tested against the DNA. TRBV21-1 is an annotated pseudogene. The CDR3 contains 16 residues. Written as DNA, the CDR3 is TGTGCCAGCAGGCGATATGAGGGGGCTGGCAATCAGCCCCAGCATTTT. This sequence encodes CASRRYEGAGNQPQHF.